These T cell receptor beta chains were read from a single sample in a study of control samples from healthy donors and cancer patients. Profiling relied on immunoSEQ multiplex PCR, and the TCRdb table lists in-frame clones only, not all of them. The sample yields 400,000 to 450,000 clones, about 93% seen once. Sequenced: PBMCs. The receptors here all came from a man aged 40-50 years with head and neck cancer. CDR3s include the opening cysteine and the closing phenylalanine or tryptophan. The order of the fields is J gene, D gene, clone size, V gene, CDR3 protein, CDR3 DNA. D genes are given only for firm matches. The listing skips clone size in some rows; elsewhere it reads once, few, many or a size class.

>TRBJ1-2|TRBD1|.|TRBV30
CAWSVEGQGHGYTF
TGTGCCTGGAGTGTAGAAGGACAGGGTCATGGCTACACCTTC
>TRBJ2-1|.|once|TRBV2
CASSEGTSLFTTYNEQFF
TGTGCCAGCAGTGAAGGTACTAGCTTATTTACTACCTACAATGAGCAGTTCTTC
>TRBJ2-7|.|.|TRBV30
CAWRVTGSGYEQYF
TGTGCCTGGAGAGTTACAGGGAGCGGGTACGAGCAGTACTTC
>TRBJ2-7|TRBD1|.|TRBV29-1
CSVEVGGDEQYF
TGCAGCGTTGAGGTAGGGGGCGACGAGCAGTACTTC
>TRBJ1-1|TRBD1|.|TRBV28
CASSLAPGTGNTEAFF
TGTGCCAGCAGTTTAGCCCCCGGGACAGGGAACACTGAAGCTTTCTTT
>TRBJ2-1|.|few|TRBV9
CASSPTGFHNEQFF
TGTGCCAGCAGCCCCACCGGGTTCCACAATGAGCAGTTCTTC
>TRBJ2-1|TRBD2|.|TRBV3-1/TRBV3-2
CASSQDLAGTSYNEQFF
TGTGCCAGCAGCCAAGACCTAGCGGGGACCTCCTACAATGAGCAGTTCTTC
>TRBJ2-5|TRBD1|.|TRBV19
CASSTQGRGIRQETQYF
TGTGCCAGTAGTACCCAGGGCAGGGGGATTCGGCAAGAGACCCAGTACTTC
>TRBJ1-5|.|few|TRBV19
CASSTGARQPQHF
TGTGCCAGTAGTACGGGGGCGCGGCAGCCCCAGCATTTT
>TRBJ2-7|.|.|TRBV9
CASSAGLSSYEQYF
TGTGCCAGCAGCGCAGGACTGAGTTCCTACGAGCAGTACTTC
>TRBJ1-1|.|.|TRBV7-2
CASPPNLQNTEAFF
TGTGCCAGCCCCCCGAATTTACAGAACACTGAAGCTTTCTTT
>TRBJ2-7|.|.|TRBV10-2
CASSPRVGEQYF
TGCGCCAGCAGTCCCCGAGTAGGCGAGCAGTACTTC
>TRBJ1-5|TRBD1|few|TRBV12-5
CASARTGDNQPQHF
TGTGCTAGTGCACGGACAGGGGACAATCAGCCCCAGCATTTT
>TRBJ2-3|.|.|TRBV9
CASSVGGTHTDTQYF
TGTGCCAGCAGCGTCGGTGGGACCCACACAGATACGCAGTATTTT